This TCR beta chain was captured in a study of cytomegalovirus exposure and HLA in healthy donors (dated by TCRdb to 2016 to 2017). Regarding the complete study: In an earlier analysis of 550 to 750 of the donors, about 270 Gb of sequence data and just under 120 million unique TCR beta sequences from roughly 180 million T cells were reported. Roughly 300 gigabases of sequencing data and 91 million or so unique TCR sequences made up an early release that covered 500 to 650 HLA-typed donors. The genetic ancestry cluster associated with self-reported Caucasian donors included 81% of the approximately 430 genotyped donors. The aim of the study was to test whether cataloging public T cell receptors could identify signatures of past pathogen exposure. The T cell repertoires of 666 subjects were profiled by immunosequencing and related to cytomegalovirus serostatus. A separate validation cohort of roughly 110 different subjects was used in addition to the approximately 640-subject first cohort. To predict cytomegalovirus infection status, the study combined high-throughput TCR immunosequencing, statistical association of individual TCRs with disease status, and machine learning. A later analysis re-analyzed previously published TCR beta repertoires from 600 to 850 donors and added high-resolution HLA genotyping to study TCR occurrence patterns. In the later analysis, no new phenotypic data were used to find candidate immune exposures; instead, reliance was placed on TCR beta sequences and their occurrence across donors. An earlier analysis of nearly 600 of the donors applied high-throughput TCR beta sequencing to assess whether each TCR beta V gene segment acted as functional or pseudogenic. Donor age, sex, ethnicity and CMV serostatus were collected together with the repertoire data. A later genetic analysis used genome-wide SNP genotypes for about 65% of the roughly 670 donors, treating that subset as a discovery cohort. All discovery cohort repertoires had been generated on a single sequencing platform. HLA typing included class I and class II loci at four-digit resolution. The number of donors typed differed by locus, with 629-630 for A, B, C, DRB1 and DQB1, around 560 for DQA1, 606 for DPA1, and around 450 for DPB1. Four or five DR-DQ haplotypes were handled as single units for association and clustering because linkage in the cohort was strong. Across about 370 genotyped donors of the cohort, an average of about 250,000 unique TCR beta nucleotide sequences per donor were sequenced, and 15% to 20% of those sequences were non-productive.

Here is what the overall study found, with its caveats: The authors suggested that the approach could potentially be generalized to other disease states and immunological phenotypes. Because counts were too low, approximately 15 rarely observed V segments, including chromosome 9 orphons, were excluded from the earlier analysis of several hundred of the donors. CMV serostatus was the only immune exposure information available for the cohort. Correlated functional status among segregating V segments might be attributable to linkage disequilibrium, but an unknown experimental factor could not be ruled out. An earlier analysis of approximately 570 of the donors showed that most TCR beta V segments appeared in productive rearrangements either about 87% or about 30% of the time, which broadly matched IMGT annotations. The classifier was reported to diagnose cytomegalovirus status with high specificity and sensitivity in both the original and validation cohorts. Most TCR sequences were seen in very few donors, while some public TCRs were found in many individuals. In a later analysis, TCR association rates were found to vary across HLA loci, with the most associated TCRs seen for DRB1 alleles and the fewest for HLA-C alleles. In a later analysis, HLA-associated TCR beta chains were found to be more clonally expanded and to have lower generation probabilities than equally common non-associated chains. In a later analysis, most CMV-associated TCR beta chains were found to appear HLA-restricted, with HLA associations seemingly driven largely by CMV exposure. When HLA alleles, especially DR and DQ, strongly co-occurred, attributing TCR associations to individual alleles was difficult. This cohort had only TCR beta chains sequenced, and the lack of alpha or paired-chain data limited which features could be detected. In a later analysis, several top co-occurrence clusters were reported to appear linked to parvovirus B19, influenza, CMV and Epstein-Barr virus. Presence/absence analyses assumed roughly uniform sequencing depth across donors, an assumption that may not hold. A few of the identified cytomegalovirus-associated TCR beta chains were confirmed in vitro to be specific for cytomegalovirus antigens. Because HLA typing was unavailable for some donors at each locus, only the typed subset was used in association tests. A later genetic analysis associated a missense DCLRE1C variant with V-gene and J-gene trimming of TCR beta chains, and an independent cohort replicated the association. A further reported finding was that TCR beta sequences accurately predicted the HLA-A and HLA-B alleles for most subjects in the first cohort. A cluster of highly shared sequence variants was judged likely to represent a technical artifact of the sequencing pipeline. Some IMGT-functional V segments, including TRBV6-2 and TRBV6-3, could not be told apart with the 87-base-pair reads, so those segments were excluded. Specific HLA alleles were associated with about 17,000 TCR beta sequences at a false discovery rate of 0.05 in a later analysis. The study gave a list of about 160 TCR beta chains associated with cytomegalovirus. According to a later genetic analysis, donors in an Asian-associated ancestry cluster had fewer N-insertions in productive TCRs than the approximately 610-donor mean.

Library creation used the immunoSEQ multiplex PCR assay. The multiplex PCR relied on a mix of 60 forward primers for TCR Vbeta segments and 13 reverse primers for TCR Jbeta segments. Amplification of the CDR3 region of rearranged TCR beta genes was performed with a multiplex PCR assay on genomic DNA. Amplified TCR beta libraries were sequenced as 87-base-pair reads on the Illumina HiSeq System. As for the original processing: Across the roughly 600 repertoires, a later analysis counted about 81 million unique TCR beta chains, around 10 million of which were shared by at least two donors. A nearest-neighbor algorithm error-corrected the raw reads and collapsed the reads into unique sequences, merging closely related sequences to remove PCR and sequencing errors. CDR3 sequences were aligned to IMGT reference sequences to assign V, D and J gene segments. Each retained sequence needed at least a six-nucleotide match to both a V gene segment and a J gene segment. Rearrangements were classified as productive when the CDR3 lacked stop codons and remained in frame with V and J, and all other rearrangements were classified as non-productive. Following IMGT convention, CDR3 was defined as the stretch from the second conserved V-encoded cysteine up to the conserved J-encoded phenylalanine. The earlier analysis of about 610 of the donors excluded sequences that lacked an unambiguous match to a single V gene segment. In an earlier analysis of several hundred of the donors, V segments were called functional above 56.7% productive rearrangements and were called segregating when the between-donor standard deviation exceeded 5%. A statistical classification framework was built to diagnose cytomegalovirus status from the catalog of TCR beta chain sequences. A later analysis assigned V and J genes by comparing TCR nucleotide sequences with IMGT/GENE-DB human TR gene sequences. The TCRdist pipeline was used in a later analysis to assign CDR3 sequences and most-parsimonious VDJ recombination scenarios. In a later analysis, each TCR beta chain was defined by its CDR3 amino acid sequence together with its V-gene family, and reads without a unique V-gene family were excluded. To address suspected cross-contamination and a sequencing artifact, a later analysis removed 592 highly shared, low-generation-probability nucleotide sequences. In a later analysis, a clonal expansion index was calculated for each public chain from normalized within-repertoire ranks of inferred template counts. Generation probabilities in a later analysis came from a VDJ recombination model fitted to out-of-frame rearrangements, and those results were checked against IGoR. In a later analysis, TCR-TCR, TCR-HLA and TCR-CMV co-occurrence was scored with hypergeometric tests, and a repertoire-size bias correction was applied to TCR pairs. To estimate false discovery rates, a later analysis permuted the HLA or CMV assignments 20 times. A later analysis grouped co-occurring TCRs with DBSCAN, adding TCRdist sequence similarity when clustering within HLA-allele-positive subsets. Repertoires with fewer than 30,000 or more than 120,000 public chains, plus five repertoires with anomalous nucleotide sharing, were excluded from co-occurrence clustering. What TCRdb holds here is the immuneACCESS table cut down to in-frame rearrangements. Part of the clones is not present; checked against another copy, under half of the missing clones reflect an unresolved V gene, and the others are unexplained. For V, J and clone size, that table is used; D and trimming come from the DNA. In this sample the table shows over 100,000 clones, about 61% of which occur a single time. The ten top clones hold roughly 2% of the sample.

V sheds 5 bases and J sheds 2 bases, leaving 13 bases between their ends. The CDR3 measures 15 amino acids from cysteine to phenylalanine. The CDR3 DNA has 45 bases and is translated from base 1. CDR1 and CDR2 are drawn from the germline V gene: SNHLY, FYNNEI. In total, approximately 700 healthy bone marrow donors made up the cohort. All cohort members were sampled while nominally healthy, although unrecorded immune exposures were likely present. The donor was CMV seronegative and was included in the group of around 320 seronegative cohort members. A peripheral blood sample was provided by each donor, and peripheral blood mononuclear cells were used for TCR beta sequencing. The Qiagen DNeasy Blood Extraction Kit was used to extract genomic DNA from the blood cell samples. This clone was seen just once. Its specific antigen is unknown. It has no much larger one-base neighbor in the sample; base qualities were not kept.

The specimen sequenced was PBMCs. Recombination linked TRBV2 to TRBJ1-5; the D gene cannot be named for sure. The sequence was obtained from a young woman in good health and CMV-seronegative. The DNA sequence follows: TGTGCCAGCAGTTCCGACGGGGTCCGCAATCAGCCCCAGCATTTT. It specifies CASSSDGVRNQPQHF. With all but the CDR3 taken from the reference TRBV2 and TRBJ1-5 genes, the full variable domain is: EPEVTQTPSHQVTQMGQEVILRCVPISNHLYFYWYRQILGQKVEFLVSFYNNEISEKSEIFDDQFSVERPDGSNFTLKIRSTKLEDSAMYFCASSSDGVRNQPQHFGDGTRLSIL.